These 30 T cell receptor beta chains were sequenced from one sample in a study of beta chain features in type 1 diabetes. Reverse transcribing all isolated RNA meant expressed TCRB transcripts were sequenced. Data came from immunoSEQ multiplex PCR; TCRdb stores just in-frame clones and leaves some out. The sample yields under 200,000 clones, 7.5% to 9.5% seen once. The material sequenced was central memory CD4+ T cells from blood. Source of these receptors: a woman aged 18 to 35 in good health.

The chain employs TRBV4-2 and TRBJ2-2; no clear D. The CDR3 loop spans 16 amino acids. V lost 0 bases to trimming and J lost 4 bases, with 12 bases between them. Germline V gene sequence: CDR1 LGHNA, CDR2 YNFKEQ. The CDR3 region is CASSQEAFPSTGELFF. CDR3 nucleotide sequence: TGTGCCAGCAGCCAAGAAGCATTCCCGAGCACCGGGGAGCTGTTTTTT.

The chain uses TRBV9 and TRBJ2-5; no reliable D call. The germline CDR1 and CDR2 sequences are SGDLS and YYNGEE. Between the trimmed V and J ends, which lost 3 bases and 5 bases, there was a span of 8 bases. The CDR3 covers 12 residues. The CDR3 bases are TGTGCCAGCAGCGCCCCCGGGGAGACCCAGTACTTC. It is translated as CASSAPGETQYF.

This chain uses TRBV19 with TRBJ2-1, with 8 bases fitting TRBD2. CDR1 is LNHDA and CDR2 is SQIVND in the germline V gene (reference sequence). The CDR3 has 13 amino acids. V shed 3 bases and J 8 bases; nucleotides not matched to a gene: 3. CDR3 DNA sequence: TGTGCCAGTAGTATGGGACTAGGGGATGAGCAGTTCTTC. Encoded protein: CASSMGLGDEQFF.

CDR3 sequence (DNA): TGTGCCAGCAGCTTCTCCGGGGGCTCCTACGAGCAGTACTTC. Translated, it gives CASSFSGGSYEQYF. J is TRBJ2-7 and V is TRBV5-6; tentative D call: TRBD2 (6 bases). The V and J ends lost 2 bases and 0 bases respectively, with 9 bases between them. Germline V gene sequence: CDR1 SGHDT, CDR2 YYEEEE. The CDR3 length is 14 residues.

This clone has a handful of counts. V is TRBV30 and J is TRBJ2-7, with D possibly TRBD2 on 6 matching bases. V was cut by 4 bases and J by 0 bases, with 16 bases left in between. The CDR3 is 15 amino acids. Per the germline V gene, CDR1 is GTSNPN and CDR2 is SVGIG (reference sequence). CDR3 coding DNA: TGTGCCTGGAACCCCGGGACTCTGAGCTCCTACGAGCAGTACTTC. This translates into CAWNPGTLSSYEQYF.

Judged by abundance, this clone is medium-sized (0.01 to 0.1%). This rearrangement joins TRBV19 to TRBJ1-5; D gene ambiguous. This CDR3 is built from 12 residues. V was cut by 5 bases and J by 3 bases, with 5 bases left in between. Germline-derived CDR1 and CDR2 are LNHDA and SQIVND (reference sequence). CDR3 nucleotide sequence: TGTGCCAGTAGTTATGTCAATCAGCCCCAGCATTTT. This encodes CASSYVNQPQHF.

The chain has TRBV18 and TRBJ2-1; 11 positions agree with TRBD1. This CDR3 region has 13 residues. CDR1 KGHSH and CDR2 LQKENI come from the germline V gene. The ends lost 7 bases at V and 7 bases at J; junction bases unmatched: 3. CDR3 in amino acids: CASYGQGANEQFF. The CDR3 nucleotides are TGTGCCAGCTATGGACAGGGGGCGAATGAGCAGTTCTTC.

This clone has only a few counts. Germline is not matched at one junction end, which may reflect a read error. The rearrangement uses TRBV15 and TRBJ1-1; D might be TRBD1 (6 bases). The CDR3 contains 12 residues. CDR1 is LNHNV, CDR2 YYDKDF, per germline (reference sequence). CDR3 residues: CATSSRDTEAFF. The CDR3 DNA is TGTGCCACCAGCAGTCGGGACACCGAAGCTTTCTTT. The entire variable domain, with the rest obtained from reference TRBV15 and TRBJ1-1, is as follows: DAMVIQNPRYQVTQFGKPVTLSCSQTLNHNVMYWYQQKSSQAPKLLFHYYDKDFNNEADTPDNFQSRRPNTSFCFLDIRSPGLGDTAMYLCATSSRDTEAFFGQGTRLTVV.

A few counts support this clone. This chain joins TRBV20-1 and TRBJ2-1, with D hard to call. The CDR3 runs to 11 residues. The germline V gene has CDR1 DFQATT and CDR2 SNEGSKA (reference sequence). Trimming took off 6 bases at V and 4 bases at J, with 7 bases between the two ends. The CDR3 loop is CSAPKYNEQFF. The CDR3 nucleotides read TGCAGTGCCCCCAAATACAATGAGCAGTTCTTC.

This clone was detected a few times. The DNA for the CDR3 is TGTGCCAGCAGCTCTTTTGGGATAGCGGGGGGGAATGAGCAGTTCTTC. This sequence encodes CASSSFGIAGGNEQFF. The chain carries TRBV27 and TRBJ2-1; 11 bases match TRBD2. CDR1 and CDR2 from the germline V gene are MNHEY and SMNVEV (reference sequence). The CDR3 is made up of 16 amino acids. V was pared by 6 bases and J by 7 bases, with 11 bases of the junction left unmatched.

The genes are TRBV7-2 and TRBJ2-5; weak D call: TRBD2 (5 bases). The CDR3 is 14 amino acids. CDR1 and CDR2 (germline): SGHTA, FQGNSA. Trimming stripped 3 bases from V and 4 bases from J, with 12 bases between. CDR3 sequence: CASSFPSNVETQYF. CDR3 coding DNA: TGTGCCAGCAGCTTTCCTAGCAACGTAGAGACCCAGTACTTC.

The chain is built from TRBV10-3 and TRBJ1-2; possible D gene TRBD1, 6 bases. The germline CDR1 and CDR2 sequences are ENHRY and SYGVKD. This CDR3 spans 15 amino acids. The germline V and J ends were trimmed by 2 bases and 4 bases, with 14 bases remaining between them. CDR3 residues: CAISENGGQGYGYTF. Here the CDR3 DNA reads TGTGCCATCAGTGAGAACGGGGGGCAAGGCTATGGCTACACCTTC.

In this sample, this clone turned up a few times. This sequence joins TRBV7-6 and TRBJ2-6; D possibly corresponds to TRBD1 (5 bases). Germline lookup yields CDR1 SGHVS and CDR2 FNYEAQ. This CDR3 contains 16 residues. V lost 5 bases and J 0 bases, leaving 11 bases between the germline ends. CDR3 protein: CASSPQGSSGANVLTF. For the CDR3, the DNA is TGTGCCAGCAGCCCGCAGGGCAGCTCTGGGGCCAACGTCCTGACTTTC.

The genes are TRBV7-3 and TRBJ2-5, with 9 positions matching TRBD1. The junction had 2 bases not matched to a gene; V was cut back by 3 bases and J by 6 bases. The CDR3 extends over 13 amino acids. Germline values: CDR1 SGHTA, CDR2 FQGTGA. The CDR3 region is CASSFDRGKTQYF. For the CDR3, the DNA is TGTGCCAGCAGCTTTGACAGGGGGAAGACCCAGTACTTC.

This clone came up a few times. This rearrangement joins TRBV30 to TRBJ1-1; D is perhaps TRBD1 (5 bases). Trimming shortened V by 3 bases and J by 4 bases, and 24 bases separated the two germline ends. CDR3 length equals 17 residues. Looked up from germline, CDR1 is GTSNPN and CDR2 is SVGIG (reference sequence). DNA for the CDR3: TGTGCCTGGAGGGGTGGCAGGGTGGCATTGGTCCCCACTGAAGCTTTCTTT. Protein product: CAWRGGRVALVPTEAFF.

CDR3 residues: CSATGRGRNQPQHF. CDR3 bases: TGCAGCGCAACAGGGAGGGGACGTAATCAGCCCCAGCATTTT. This chain connects TRBV29-1 to TRBJ1-5; D is possibly TRBD1 (6 bases). CDR3 length equals 14 residues. Germline CDR1 is SQVTM and CDR2 is ANQGSEA. Deletions cut 7 bases from V and 4 bases from J, with 17 bases between.

The V gene is TRBV29-1, the J gene TRBJ2-5, with D possibly being TRBD2 (5 bases). The V gene's germline CDR1 is SQVTM and CDR2 ANQGSEA. This CDR3 is 13 amino acids long. V lost 4 bases, J lost 5 bases, and 14 bases lay in between. CDR3 sequence reads: CSVGKSSRETQYF. The DNA of the CDR3 is TGCAGCGTTGGCAAGTCTAGCCGGGAGACCCAGTACTTC.

In DNA, the CDR3 is TGTGCCAGCAGCTCCGACAGGGTAGGAGGCTACACCTTC. Its protein product is CASSSDRVGGYTF. This sequence joins TRBV6-6 and TRBJ1-2, with TRBD1 identical over 7 bases. J gave up 8 bases and V 6 bases, and 9 bases lay outside the gene matches. CDR3 length equals 13 residues. In germline, CDR1 is MNHNY, CDR2 SVGAGI (reference sequence).

The rearrangement links TRBV23-1 to TRBJ2-2, with D perhaps matching TRBD1 (5 bases). TRBV23-1 is an open reading frame, and its role is uncertain. The CDR3 has 17 amino acids. Trimming removed 0 bases at V and 0 bases at J, with 11 bases between. The CDR3 DNA reads TGCGCCAGCAGTCAATCCCCCAGGGCTCCGAACACCGGGGAGCTGTTTTTT. Translation: CASSQSPRAPNTGELFF.

CDR3 coding DNA: TGTGCCAGCAGCTTAAGACTCTCTGGGGCCAACGTCCTGACTTTC. It specifies CASSLRLSGANVLTF. V and J are TRBV7-9 and TRBJ2-6, with no clear D. The CDR3 is 15 amino acids. Germline lookup yields CDR1 SEHNR and CDR2 FQNEAQ (reference sequence). The V end was cut by 2 bases, the J end by 0 bases, with 5 bases between. Full variable domain (remainder filled in from reference TRBV7-9 and TRBJ2-6): DTGVSQNPRHKITKRGQNVTFRCDPISEHNRLYWYRQTLGQGPEFLTYFQNEAQLEKSRLLSDRFSAERPKGSFSTLEIQRTEQGDSAMYLCASSLRLSGANVLTFGAGSRLTVL.

V gene TRBV7-8 combines with J gene TRBJ2-6; tentatively, D is TRBD1 (5 bases). This CDR3 is 15 amino acids long. Germline V gene data show CDR1 as SGHVS and CDR2 as FQNEAQ. The V gene lost 2 bases and the J gene lost 5 bases, with 10 bases spanning the gap. As DNA, the CDR3 is TGTGCCAGCAGCTTACAGCCAGGGAGGGCCAACGTCCTGACTTTC. It specifies CASSLQPGRANVLTF.

This clone was found many times. The chain is built from TRBV21-1 and TRBJ2-7; no DNA check was done on the table's D call, TRBD1. TRBV21-1 is recorded as a pseudogene. The CDR3 spans 15 residues. The CDR3 spells CASSPYGQDSYEQYF. CDR3 DNA sequence: TGTGCCAGCAGCCCCTATGGACAGGACTCCTACGAGCAGTACTTC.

This clone occurred a few times. This chain links TRBV21-1 with TRBJ2-1; TRBD2, the table's D call, was not compared with the DNA. TRBV21-1 is listed as a pseudogene. The CDR3 contains 13 residues. Here the CDR3 reads CASSPKEVYEQFF. The CDR3 DNA reads as TGTGCCAGCAGCCCCAAAGAGGTTTATGAGCAGTTCTTC.

This rearrangement joins TRBV27 to TRBJ2-6; tentative D call: TRBD1 (5 bases). CDR1 and CDR2 from the germline V gene are MNHEY and SMNVEV (reference sequence). V shed 1 base and J shed 10 bases, with 11 bases lying between them. The CDR3 is 14 residues long. The CDR3: CASSLYRQTNVLTF. For the CDR3, the DNA is TGTGCCAGCAGTTTATACCGACAGACGAACGTCCTGACTTTC.

The chain recombines TRBV28 with TRBJ1-6, with a tentative D call TRBD1 (5 bases). Trimming left V 5 bases short and J 7 bases short, with 24 bases between. This CDR3 comprises 18 residues. In germline, CDR1 is MDHEN, CDR2 SYDVKM. The CDR3 here is CASSPGLREGRQNSPLHF. The DNA for the CDR3 is TGTGCCAGCAGTCCCGGACTGAGGGAGGGGCGACAAAATTCACCCCTCCACTTT.

The CDR3 DNA is TGTGCCAGCAGTTACTTCCCCGGGACAGGGGGCCAACCAACGCAGTATTTT. It yields the protein CASSYFPGTGGQPTQYF. The rearrangement uses TRBV6-8 and TRBJ2-3, with 12 bases aligning to TRBD1. The CDR3 covers 17 residues. Germline V gene lookup returns CDR1 MNHGY and CDR2 SAAAGT. With V trimmed by 1 base and J by 9 bases, 11 bases remained unmatched.

The chain has TRBV4-1 and TRBJ1-6, with a tentative D call TRBD1 (5 bases). Germline CDR1 MGHRA, CDR2 YSYEKL. The V end was cut by 0 bases, the J end by 6 bases, with 6 bases between. The CDR3 consists of 14 residues. CDR3 loop: CASSQDGGNSPLHF. The CDR3 DNA follows: TGCGCCAGCAGCCAAGACGGGGGTAATTCACCCCTCCACTTT.

This clone was observed a handful of times. The chain carries TRBV7-2 and TRBJ2-3; 7 bases match TRBD2. The CDR3 is 16 residues long. Germline-derived CDR1 and CDR2 are SGHTA and FQGNSA. Trimming removed 7 bases from V and 6 bases from J; junction bases left unmatched: 16. The CDR3 DNA follows: TGTGCCAGCATCAGGGCCCCGACTAGCCTTACGGATACGCAGTATTTT. Translated, it gives CASIRAPTSLTDTQYF.

V usage is TRBV30 and J usage is TRBJ1-5; possible D gene TRBD1, 6 bases. V was trimmed by 0 bases and J by 10 bases, leaving 13 bases between them. Germline V CDR1 and CDR2: GTSNPN, SVGIG (reference sequence). The CDR3 has 13 amino acids. Here the CDR3 reads CAWSVGAGDPQHF. Here the CDR3 DNA reads TGTGCCTGGAGTGTTGGGGCAGGGGACCCCCAGCATTTT. Complete variable domain (other parts from reference TRBV30 and TRBJ1-5): SQTIHQWPATLVQPVGSPLSLECTVEGTSNPNLYWYRQAAGRGLQLLFYSVGIGQISSEVPQNLSASRPQDRQFILSSKKLLLSDSGFYLCAWSVGAGDPQHFGDGTRLSIL.

This clone was recorded a few times. The rearrangement joins TRBV9 to TRBJ1-1; D is unclear. The CDR3 sequence is 13 residues long. V lost 3 bases, J lost 2 bases, and 8 bases lay in between. Per germline, CDR1 SGDLS and CDR2 YYNGEE. CDR3 protein: CASSGFTNTEAFF. The CDR3 DNA is TGTGCCAGCAGCGGGTTTACTAACACTGAAGCTTTCTTT. The entire variable domain, with the rest obtained from reference TRBV9 and TRBJ1-1, is as follows: DSGVTQTPKHLITATGQRVTLRCSPRSGDLSVYWYQQSLDQGLQFLIQYYNGEERAKGNILERFSAQQFPDLHSELNLSSLELGDSALYFCASSGFTNTEAFFGQGTRLTVV.